This T cell receptor beta chain was sequenced for a study of T-cell reconstitution after alpha-beta-depleted transplantation in children (dated by TCRdb to 2016 to 2018). Notes on the research overall: Using TCR repertoire profiling, the study quantitatively followed how T-cell immune reconstitution unfolded in children after TCRalphabeta/CD19-depleted allogeneic hematopoietic cell transplantation.

At least ten counts were recorded for this clonotype. Its specific antigen is unknown. There are no base qualities to consult, and no much larger clone falls within one base. Sequences SEHNR (CDR1) and FQNEAQ (CDR2) are obtained from the germline V gene (reference sequence). From V the trimming removes 1 base and from J it removes 6 bases, while the gene matches leave 14 bases of the junction unaccounted for. From the cysteine up to the phenylalanine, the CDR3 has a length of 17 residues. Just the 51-base CDR3 DNA is kept, in frame starting at base 1. Explained via the paper, the treatment or condition label denotes: allogeneic hematopoietic cell transplantation with graft depleted of TCRalphabeta T cells and CD19 B cells. The transplant recipients were children given TCRalphabeta/CD19-depleted allogeneic hematopoietic cell grafts. Study-level results and caveats: In some patients, the high TCRbeta diversity seen at day 60 was put down to recipient T cells and intrathymic progenitors that had survived conditioning. Over the following months the frequencies of hyperexpanded clones went down, and after one year T-cell counts and TCRbeta diversity were mostly credited to newly produced T cells. Apparently early alphabetaT-cell count recovery about two months after transplant reportedly relied on only several hundred rapidly expanded clones derived from non-depleted graft cells.

Library preparation employed PCR. TCRdb lists the instrument as Illumina HiSeq 2500. Molecular barcoding was employed in the preparation of TCR libraries, with unique molecular identifiers being used to normalize TCRbeta repertoire quantification. TCRdb itself trimmed the public reads at Q25 with fastp, ran MiXCR and retained productive beta chains. Every distinct CDR3 protein forms one entry, paired with its most common genes and DNA. The sample includes 280,000 or so distinct CDR3 sequences, with 11% observed a single time. The ten largest clones take up roughly a quarter of the sample. This chain joins TRBV7-9 to TRBJ2-7; a stretch of 8 junction bases matches TRBD2. Material: peripheral blood, obtained 180 days after TCRalphabeta/CD19-depleted stem cell transplant. This receptor was taken from a male patient between 2 and 9 years old who had a stem cell transplant for chronic granulomatous disease, so the T cells may come from the graft donor. The DNA sequence is as follows: TGTGCCAGCAGCTTAGTCCCCGCTTCGGGAGGGCCAGGCGAGCAGTACTTC. This encodes CASSLVPASGGPGEQYF.